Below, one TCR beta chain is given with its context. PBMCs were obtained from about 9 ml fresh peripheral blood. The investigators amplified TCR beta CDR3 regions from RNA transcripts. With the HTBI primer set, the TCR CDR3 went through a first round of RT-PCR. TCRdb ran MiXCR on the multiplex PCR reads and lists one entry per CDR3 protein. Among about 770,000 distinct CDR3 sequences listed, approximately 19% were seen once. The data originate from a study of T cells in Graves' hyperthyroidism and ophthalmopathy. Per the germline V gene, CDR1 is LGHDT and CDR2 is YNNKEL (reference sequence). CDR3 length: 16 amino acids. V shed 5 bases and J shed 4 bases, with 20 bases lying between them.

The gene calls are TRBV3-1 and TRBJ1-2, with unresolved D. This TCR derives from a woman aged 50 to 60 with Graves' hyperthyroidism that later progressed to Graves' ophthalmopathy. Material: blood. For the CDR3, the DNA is TGTGCCAGCAGCGCAGGAGGAAGGGCTTCCGGCTATGGCTACACCTTC. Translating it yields CASSAGGRASGYGYTF. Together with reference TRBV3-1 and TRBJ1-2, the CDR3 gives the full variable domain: DTAVSQTPKYLVTQMGNDKSIKCEQNLGHDTMYWYKQDSKKFLKIMFSYNNKELIINETVPNRFSPKSPDKAHLNLHINSLELGDSAVYFCASSAGGRASGYGYTFGSGTRLTVV.